The subject of this entry is one T cell receptor beta chain. The data belong to a study of blood T cell repertoires in COVID-19. About the research overall: Both acute and convalescent COVID-19 samples were obtained from the United States, Italy and Spain.

Original processing notes: Reference gene primer amplification yielded estimated nucleated cell counts. Profiled with immunoSEQ multiplex PCR; TCRdb holds only in-frame clones, not every one. The V and J calls and the clone size are those of that table, but D and trimming were determined from the DNA. The table lists some 100,000 clones, around four fifths of them singletons. CDR3 size: 17 residues. Germline lookup yields CDR1 LNHDA and CDR2 SQIVND (reference sequence). J gave up 3 bases and V 8 bases, and 16 bases lay outside the gene matches. The clonotype comes from a woman aged 55-69 years with acute or convalescent COVID-19. The chain carries TRBV19 and TRBJ1-5; 7 bases map to TRBD1. Specimen: peripheral blood. CDR3 region: CASLPGDRDLINQPQHF. In DNA form, the CDR3 reads TGTGCCAGTCTCCCCGGTGACAGGGACCTCATCAATCAGCCCCAGCATTTT.